In this sample, the clone carrying this T cell receptor beta chain turned up many times. What it recognizes is unknown. The data derive from a study of CD8 T cells in ankylosing spondylitis. Findings and caveats of the study: It appeared that ankylosing spondylitis blood was characterized by a TCR beta motif of several highly homologous variants. Earlier reports found some motif variants in synovial fluid and blood in reactive arthritis. Reportedly, disease-linked clones are significantly enriched in ankylosing spondylitis patients' matched synovial fluid.

Quantitative 5'-RACE was performed with molecular barcodes, and it yielded the TCR beta libraries. TCRdb used MiXCR to reprocess the 5' RACE reads, holding one entry per CDR3 protein. The table includes 250,000 to 400,000 distinct CDR3 sequences, under 14% detected once. Germline-derived CDR1 and CDR2 are MNHNS and SASEGT. The germline V and J ends were trimmed by 2 bases and 8 bases, with 6 bases remaining between them. This CDR3 has 11 residues. The sequence came from a female donor with ankylosing spondylitis or in good health (not recorded which). Sequenced material: blood, either unsorted or a sorted T cell fraction (not recorded which). The V and J genes are TRBV6-1 and TRBJ2-5, with unresolved D. The CDR3 bases are TGTGCCAGCAGTGAATCGCCAACCCAGTACTTC. Residues: CASSESPTQYF.